This T cell receptor beta chain is from a study of blood T cell repertoires in COVID-19. Under the authors' procedure: Estimation of nucleated cell counts relied on the amplification of reference gene primers. Repertoires were generated with immunoSEQ multiplex PCR, while TCRdb's copy carries only in-frame clones and drops some. The D gene and trimming were derived from the DNA, and the V and J assignments and clone size from that table. The sample holds around 450,000 clones, roughly nine tenths seen once. The CDR3 extends over 13 amino acids. V was cut by 3 bases and J by 6 bases, with 8 bases left in between. Germline V gene sequence: CDR1 KGHSH, CDR2 LQKENI.

This receptor was taken from a woman between 18 and 30 years old with acute COVID-19. The chain is built from TRBV18 and TRBJ2-2; possibly TRBD2 for D (5 bases). The sample taken for sequencing was PBMCs or T cells enriched from blood (not recorded which). The CDR3 reads CASSPRAPGELFF. The DNA for the CDR3 is TGTGCCAGCTCACCGAGGGCCCCCGGGGAGCTGTTTTTT.